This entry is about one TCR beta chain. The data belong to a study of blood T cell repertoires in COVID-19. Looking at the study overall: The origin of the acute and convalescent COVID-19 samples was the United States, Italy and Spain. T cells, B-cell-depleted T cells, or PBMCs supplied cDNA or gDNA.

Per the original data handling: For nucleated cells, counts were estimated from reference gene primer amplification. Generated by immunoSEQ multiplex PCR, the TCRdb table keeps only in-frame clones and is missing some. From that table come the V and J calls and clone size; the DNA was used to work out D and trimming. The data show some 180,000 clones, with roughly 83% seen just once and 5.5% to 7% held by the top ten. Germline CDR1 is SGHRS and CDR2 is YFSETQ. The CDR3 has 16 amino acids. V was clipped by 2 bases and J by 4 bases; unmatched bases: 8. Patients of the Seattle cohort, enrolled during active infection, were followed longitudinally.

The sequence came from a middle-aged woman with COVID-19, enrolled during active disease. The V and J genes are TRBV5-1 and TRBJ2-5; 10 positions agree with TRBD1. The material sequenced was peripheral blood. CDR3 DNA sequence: TGCGCCAGCAGCTTAGGAGGGACAGGGGAGGGAGAGACCCAGTACTTC. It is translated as CASSLGGTGEGETQYF.